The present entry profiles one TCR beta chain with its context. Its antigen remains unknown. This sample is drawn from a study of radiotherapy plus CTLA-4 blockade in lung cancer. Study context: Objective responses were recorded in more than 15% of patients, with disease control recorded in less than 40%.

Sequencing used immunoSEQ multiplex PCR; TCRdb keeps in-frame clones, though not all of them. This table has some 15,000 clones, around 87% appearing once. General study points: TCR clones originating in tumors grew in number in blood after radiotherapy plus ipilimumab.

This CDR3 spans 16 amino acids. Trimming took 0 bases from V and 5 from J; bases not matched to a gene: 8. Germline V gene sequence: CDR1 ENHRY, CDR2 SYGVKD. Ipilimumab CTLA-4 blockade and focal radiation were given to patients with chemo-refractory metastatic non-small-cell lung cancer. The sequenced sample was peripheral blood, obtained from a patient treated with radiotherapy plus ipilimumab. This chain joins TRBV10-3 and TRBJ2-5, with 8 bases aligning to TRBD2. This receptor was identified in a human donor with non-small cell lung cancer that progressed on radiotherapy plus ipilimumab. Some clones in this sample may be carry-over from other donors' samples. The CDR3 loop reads CAISESSQASGETQYF. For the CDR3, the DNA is TGTGCCATCAGTGAGTCGAGTCAGGCTAGCGGGGAGACCCAGTACTTC.